The subject of this entry is one T cell receptor beta chain. In this sample, this clone turned up once. Which antigen it targets is not known. No qualities accompany the bases; no much larger clone lies one base away. This entry comes from a study of blood T cell repertoires in COVID-19 (dated by TCRdb to the early 2020s). In the study overall: Samples from collaborators originated in the United States, Italy and Spain and spanned both the acute and convalescent phases of COVID-19. The material from the prospective study consisted of cDNA or gDNA derived from T cells, B-cell-depleted T cells, or PBMCs. The dataset comprised deeply sampled blood TCRbeta repertoires from subjects exposed to, actively infected with, or recovered from COVID-19. The repertoires were released in a freely available public database meant as a resource for research on the immune response to SARS-CoV-2. The samples were drawn from the first 160 participants of the ongoing ImmuneRACE study and from 950 to 1,500 subjects provided by 6 global collaborators. Nearly every sample came with metadata listing a de-identified subject ID, COVID-19 status, age in years and sex. Where available, HLA class I and class II types were taken from metadata supplied by the sample provider and were not determined by assay-based typing.

Including the terminal cysteine and phenylalanine, the CDR3 comprises 15 residues. CDR3 DNA only is kept here, 45 bases in frame from base 1. Unmatched junction bases come to 3, with V trimmed by 2 bases and J by 0 bases. From the germline V gene, CDR1 is LGHNA and CDR2 is YNFKEQ. The immunoSEQ Assay, a bias-controlled multiplex PCR, was used to amplify TCRbeta CDR3 regions from genomic DNA. The original methods were these. The number of nucleated cells in each sample was estimated from the amplification of reference gene primers within the assay. To quantify the absolute abundance of each unique TCRbeta CDR3 rearrangement, sequence reads were collapsed and filtered. For each sample, productive Simpson clonality was calculated as the square root of Simpson's diversity index across productive rearrangements. This is the immuneACCESS table as TCRdb keeps it, with only in-frame sequences that have V and J called. A part of the clones is gone; compared with another copy, unresolved V genes explain less than half, and the rest is unexplained. For V, J and clone size, that table is used; D and trimming come from the DNA. Counted in this sample were around 220,000 clones; approximately 80% of them appeared once. The top ten constitute approximately 8% of the sample.

What the research found in general, with its limitations: Clinical and demographic metadata were provided uncurated, with the amount varying by source and participant.

One collaborating source in Seattle enrolled patients during active infection and followed them longitudinally through the course of disease. The collaborating institutions used their own protocols to collect whole blood in K2EDTA tubes. Collaborator samples were shipped for TCRbeta analysis as frozen whole blood, isolated PBMCs, or DNA extracted from either sample type. The chain couples TRBV4-2 to TRBJ1-2; 7 bases in between match TRBD1. Sequenced sample: peripheral blood. The sequence came from a woman older than 75 with COVID-19, enrolled during active disease. The CDR3 sequence is CASSQRQGANYGYTF. In nucleotide form, the sequence is TGTGCCAGCAGCCAACGACAGGGAGCTAACTATGGCTACACCTTC.